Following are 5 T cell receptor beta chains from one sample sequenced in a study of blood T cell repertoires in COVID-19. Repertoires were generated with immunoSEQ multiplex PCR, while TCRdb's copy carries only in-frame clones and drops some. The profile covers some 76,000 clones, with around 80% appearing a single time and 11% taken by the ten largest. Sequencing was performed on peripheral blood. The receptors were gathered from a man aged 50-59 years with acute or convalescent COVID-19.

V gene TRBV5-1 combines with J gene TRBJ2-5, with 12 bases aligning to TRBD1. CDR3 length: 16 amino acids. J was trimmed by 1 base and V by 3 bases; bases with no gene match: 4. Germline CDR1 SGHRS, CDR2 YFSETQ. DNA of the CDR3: TGCGCCAGCAGCTGGGGGACAGGGGGCAGCCAAGAGACCCAGTACTTC. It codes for CASSWGTGGSQETQYF.

This CDR3 is CASSLGTSGHTDTQYF. CDR3 coding DNA: TGTGCCAGCAGCTTAGGAACTAGCGGACACACAGATACGCAGTATTTT. This chain joins TRBV7-9 and TRBJ2-3; 8 bases align to TRBD2. The CDR3 loop spans 16 amino acids. Germline V gene lookup returns CDR1 SEHNR and CDR2 FQNEAQ (reference sequence). V lost 1 base to trimming and J lost 2 bases; unmatched junction nucleotides: 5.

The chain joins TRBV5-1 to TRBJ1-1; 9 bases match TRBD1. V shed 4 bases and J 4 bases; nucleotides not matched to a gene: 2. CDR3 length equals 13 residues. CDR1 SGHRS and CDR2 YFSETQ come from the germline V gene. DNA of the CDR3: TGCGCCAGCAGCCCGGACAGGGGCACTGAAGCTTTCTTT. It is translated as CASSPDRGTEAFF.

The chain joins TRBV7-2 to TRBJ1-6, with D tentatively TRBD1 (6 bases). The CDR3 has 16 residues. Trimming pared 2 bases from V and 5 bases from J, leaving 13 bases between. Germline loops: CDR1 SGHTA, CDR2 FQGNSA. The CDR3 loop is CASSLFGDNNNSPLHF. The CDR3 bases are TGTGCCAGCAGCTTATTTGGGGACAACAATAATTCACCCCTCCACTTT.

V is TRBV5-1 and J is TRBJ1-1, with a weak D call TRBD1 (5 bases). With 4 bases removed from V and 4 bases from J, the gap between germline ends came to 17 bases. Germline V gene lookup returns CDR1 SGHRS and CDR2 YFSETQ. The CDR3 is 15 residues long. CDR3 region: CASSPGLGVGTEAFF. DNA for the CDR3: TGCGCCAGCAGCCCAGGGTTAGGTGTCGGCACTGAAGCTTTCTTT. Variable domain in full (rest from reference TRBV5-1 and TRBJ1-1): KAGVTQTPRYLIKTRGQQVTLSCSPISGHRSVSWYQQTPGQGLQFLFEYFSETQRNKGNFPGRFSGRQFSNSRSEMNVSTLELGDSALYLCASSPGLGVGTEAFFGQGTRLTVV.